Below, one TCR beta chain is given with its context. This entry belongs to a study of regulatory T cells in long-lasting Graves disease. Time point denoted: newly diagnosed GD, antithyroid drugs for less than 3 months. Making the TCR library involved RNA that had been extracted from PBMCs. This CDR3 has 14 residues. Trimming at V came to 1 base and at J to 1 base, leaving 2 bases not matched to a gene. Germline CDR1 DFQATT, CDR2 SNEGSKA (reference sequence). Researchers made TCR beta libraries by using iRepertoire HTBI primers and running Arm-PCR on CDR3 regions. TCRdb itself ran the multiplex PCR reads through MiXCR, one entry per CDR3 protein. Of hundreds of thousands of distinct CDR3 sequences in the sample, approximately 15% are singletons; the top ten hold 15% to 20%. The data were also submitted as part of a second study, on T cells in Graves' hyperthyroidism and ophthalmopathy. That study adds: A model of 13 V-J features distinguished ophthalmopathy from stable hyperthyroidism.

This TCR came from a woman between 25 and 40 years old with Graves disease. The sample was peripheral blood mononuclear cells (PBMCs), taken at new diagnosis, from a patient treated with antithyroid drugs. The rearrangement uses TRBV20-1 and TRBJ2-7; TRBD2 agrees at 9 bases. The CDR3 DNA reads TGCAGTGCTAGAGGGACTAGCGTATCCTACGAGCAGTACTTC. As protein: CSARGTSVSYEQYF.